The 21 T cell receptor beta chains below come from one sample, sequenced in a study of T-cell reconstitution after alpha-beta-depleted transplantation in children. Preparing the TCRbeta library involved the use of unique molecular identifiers. Using its own MiXCR run on the PCR reads, TCRdb lists one record per CDR3 protein. The sample lists 780,000 or so distinct CDR3 sequences, 16% occurring once. This specimen was PBMCs, mostly from graft donor cells, taken 360 days after TCRalphabeta/CD19-depleted stem cell transplant. These receptors were collected from a male patient under 18 who had a stem cell transplant for acute lymphoblastic leukemia, so the T cells may come from the graft donor.

V and J are TRBV24-1 and TRBJ2-2; D call uncertain. V was pared by 5 bases and J by 2 bases, with 11 bases between. The germline V gene encodes CDR1 KGHDR and CDR2 SFDVKD. This CDR3 has 15 residues. CDR3 sequence: CATSAWTPNTGELFF. The DNA of the CDR3 is TGTGCCACCAGTGCCTGGACCCCTAACACCGGGGAGCTGTTTTTT.

The chain carries TRBV7-9 and TRBJ2-2, with TRBD1 identical over 8 bases. J was trimmed by 3 bases and V by 6 bases; bases with no gene match: 0. The germline V gene has CDR1 SEHNR and CDR2 FQNEAQ (reference sequence). This CDR3 has 13 amino acids. CDR3 sequence reads: CASRQGDTGELFF. In DNA form, the CDR3 reads TGTGCCAGCAGACAGGGGGACACCGGGGAGCTGTTTTTT.

This clonotype was observed at least ten times. The chain employs TRBV6-1 and TRBJ2-2; possible D gene TRBD2, 6 bases. Germline V gene lookup returns CDR1 MNHNS and CDR2 SASEGT. The V end lost 6 bases, the J end lost 7 bases, and 18 bases lay between the germline ends. This CDR3 comprises 15 residues. The DNA for the CDR3 is TGTGCCAGCAGCCCTGAAAGGAGGGCCTACGGGGAGCTGTTTTTT. Translation: CASSPERRAYGELFF.

There are a few counts of this clonotype. This chain uses TRBV7-9 with TRBJ2-2, with 7 bases fitting TRBD2. In germline, CDR1 is SEHNR, CDR2 FQNEAQ (reference sequence). With 2 bases clipped from V and 1 base from J, the junction kept 4 bases outside the gene matches. The CDR3 runs to 16 residues. The CDR3 loop is CASSLISGMNTGELFF. The CDR3 DNA reads TGTGCCAGCAGCTTAATCAGCGGGATGAACACCGGGGAGCTGTTTTTT.

The chain combines TRBV5-1 with TRBJ2-3; TRBD1 matches at 8 bases. The CDR3 covers 18 residues. V shed 3 bases, J shed 4 bases, and the junction held 16 bases outside the gene matches. Germline CDR1 is SGHRS and CDR2 is YFSETQ. The CDR3 here is CASSSTILQGARPDTQYF. The CDR3 DNA is TGCGCCAGCAGCTCAACAATACTTCAGGGGGCCCGACCAGATACGCAGTATTTT.

V usage is TRBV5-5 and J usage is TRBJ1-2; D is undetermined. From germline, CDR1 is SGHKS and CDR2 YYEKEE (reference sequence). Trimming stripped 3 bases from V and 2 bases from J, with 17 bases between. CDR3 length: 16 residues. CDR3 coding DNA: TGTGCCAGCAGCTACGGAGACTACACCCTCAACTATGGCTACACCTTC. This gives the protein CASSYGDYTLNYGYTF.

This clonotype was counted a single time. The junction does not match germline at one end; this may be a read error. This sequence joins TRBV5-1 and TRBJ2-7; the D gene is possibly TRBD1 (6 bases). CDR3 length: 17 residues. From germline, CDR1 is SGHRS and CDR2 YFSETQ. The CDR3 sequence is CAGSFLPGPDSTYEQYF. CDR3 nucleotides: TGCGCCGGCAGCTTTCTTCCCGGGCCGGACAGCACCTACGAGCAGTACTTC.

The chain links TRBV7-3 to TRBJ2-5, with 8 bases aligning to TRBD1. Trimming took 6 bases from V and 6 from J; bases not matched to a gene: 12. There are 15 residues in the CDR3. CDR1 and CDR2 from the germline V gene are SGHTA and FQGTGA. CDR3 protein: CASSQTPGQGKTQYF. The CDR3 coding sequence is TGTGCCAGCAGTCAAACTCCAGGACAGGGAAAGACCCAGTACTTC.

This clonotype appeared many times. V and J are TRBV12-3 or TRBV12-4 and TRBJ2-7, with 9 bases that match TRBD1. Losses at the gene ends were 8 bases for V and 2 bases for J; bases not matched to a gene: 4. The CDR3 extends over 13 amino acids. CDR3 in amino acids: CASGTGPTYEQYF. For the CDR3, the DNA is TGTGCCAGCGGGACAGGGCCCACCTACGAGCAGTACTTC.

V and J are TRBV3-1 and TRBJ2-2; a weak D match, TRBD2 (6 bases). CDR3 size: 18 residues. V dropped 2 bases and J dropped 2 bases, with 18 bases sitting between them. The V gene's germline CDR1 is LGHDT and CDR2 YNNKEL (reference sequence). The CDR3 loop is CASSQPAMEGHNTGELFF. The CDR3 nucleotides are TGTGCCAGCAGCCAACCCGCGATGGAGGGGCATAACACCGGGGAGCTGTTTTTT.

The V call is TRBV10-3, the J call TRBJ2-3; 8 nucleotides align to TRBD1. Germline V gene data show CDR1 as ENHRY and CDR2 as SYGVKD. The V segment lost 11 bases and the J segment 3 bases; nucleotides outside the gene matches: 13. This CDR3 is built from 15 residues. The DNA for the CDR3 is TGTGCCGCTGGAACCGGGGACAGGCCTACAGATACGCAGTATTTT. Its translation: CAAGTGDRPTDTQYF.

This clonotype was seen a handful of times. This chain joins TRBV5-1 and TRBJ2-7; D gene ambiguous. Deletions cut 4 bases from V and 4 bases from J, with 24 bases between. Per germline, CDR1 SGHRS and CDR2 YFSETQ. The CDR3 totals 17 residues. The chain's CDR3 is CASSPTYSAASPYEQYF. Written as DNA, the CDR3 is TGCGCCAGCAGCCCAACATACTCCGCGGCCTCCCCTTACGAGCAGTACTTC.

This chain links TRBV7-6 with TRBJ2-2; D remains ambiguous. The V end was cut by 0 bases, the J end by 0 bases, with 11 bases between. CDR3 length equals 17 residues. The germline CDR1 and CDR2 sequences are SGHVS and FNYEAQ. The CDR3 here is CASSLAPTEPNTGELFF. The CDR3 nucleotides read TGTGCCAGCAGCTTAGCGCCCACAGAGCCGAACACCGGGGAGCTGTTTTTT.

This clonotype was seen a few times. This chain links TRBV3-1 with TRBJ2-7, with D unclear. The CDR3 is made up of 15 amino acids. V shed 1 base and J shed 0 bases, with 10 bases lying between them. Germline-derived CDR1 and CDR2 are LGHDT and YNNKEL (reference sequence). As DNA, the CDR3 is TGTGCCAGCAGCCAAGGACTCTACCCCTCCTACGAGCAGTACTTC. Translated, it gives CASSQGLYPSYEQYF.

This clonotype was found once. At one of its ends the junction is not consistent with the germline gene, which may arise from a read error. The V call is TRBV12-3 or TRBV12-4, the J call TRBJ2-7; possibly TRBD1 or TRBD2 for D (7 bases each). CDR3 size: 19 residues. In DNA form, the CDR3 reads TGTGCCTGCAGTTTAGAAGGTCGGGGGAGGGGGCGATCCACCTACGAGCAGTACTTC. Residues: CACSLEGRGRGRSTYEQYF.

This clonotype appeared a few times. This sequence joins TRBV20-1 and TRBJ1-2; unclear D gene. The CDR3 spans 10 residues. Trimming removed 6 bases at V and 7 bases at J, with 9 bases between. Germline V gene lookup returns CDR1 DFQATT and CDR2 SNEGSKA (reference sequence). The CDR3 DNA reads TGCAGTGCCGAGGGCTTTGGCTACACCTTC. Translation gives CSAEGFGYTF.

This clonotype has only a few counts. This chain uses TRBV13 with TRBJ1-6; no reliable D call. The V and J ends lost 5 bases and 10 bases respectively, with 15 bases between them. CDR3 size: 14 residues. The V gene's germline CDR1 is PRHDT and CDR2 FYEKMQ (reference sequence). Here the CDR3 reads CASSDRASLSPLHF. CDR3 DNA sequence: TGTGCCAGCAGCGACCGGGCTAGTTTGTCACCCCTCCACTTT.

In its sample, this clonotype was seen many times. One junction end does not reproduce the germline sequence, and a read error may be involved. V and J are TRBV5-1 and TRBJ1-1; unclear D gene. CDR1 and CDR2 from the germline V gene are SGHRS and YFSETQ. This CDR3 comprises 13 residues. The CDR3 DNA reads as TGTGCCAGCAGCTTGGGATCGAACACTGAAGCTTTCTTT. This encodes CASSLGSNTEAFF.

J is TRBJ2-5 and V is TRBV18; D call uncertain. Germline CDR1 reads KGHSH; CDR2 reads LQKENI. The length of the CDR3 is 13 residues. The V end was cut by 3 bases, the J end by 2 bases, with 7 bases between. The CDR3 DNA is TGTGCCAGCTCACCCGTTTCGCAAGAGACCCAGTACTTC. It codes for CASSPVSQETQYF.

V is TRBV29-1 and J is TRBJ2-7; TRBD2 matches at 12 bases. Losses at the gene ends were 0 bases for V and 3 bases for J; bases not matched to a gene: 12. The CDR3 runs 18 residues. The germline gives CDR1 SQVTM, CDR2 ANQGSEA. In DNA form, the CDR3 reads TGCAGCGTTGAAGATCTCCCCCCGACTAGCGGGAGACTCTACGAGCAGTACTTC. Its translation: CSVEDLPPTSGRLYEQYF.

The genes are TRBV7-6 and TRBJ2-6, with 9 bases that match TRBD1. V lost 8 bases to trimming and J lost 2 bases; unmatched junction nucleotides: 7. The germline V gene encodes CDR1 SGHVS and CDR2 FNYEAQ. This CDR3 comprises 16 residues. CDR3 loop: CASGNRGLTGANVLTF. The CDR3 region has the DNA TGTGCCAGCGGGAACAGGGGGCTTACTGGGGCCAACGTCCTGACTTTC.